This T cell receptor (beta chain) was documented in a study of CD8 T cells in Susac syndrome (dated by TCRdb to about 2019). At the level of the whole study: The study used repertoire sequencing to test whether antigen drove CD8+ T cell activation and differentiation in Susac syndrome. Clonality of the CD8+ T cell repertoire was compared between about a dozen healthy donors, roughly 14 Susac syndrome patients and around 16 multiple sclerosis patients. Here is what the overall study found, with its caveats: The number of individuals in the TCR sequencing and HLA analysis was recognized as being relatively small.

The cysteine opens and the phenylalanine closes a CDR3 of 15 amino acids. The read is trimmed to its CDR3 DNA, 45 bases read in frame from base 1. The germline V gene supplies CDR1 LGHNT and CDR2 FRNRAP. V loses 4 bases of germline sequence and J loses 0 bases, and the interval between the two ends is 13 bases. High-throughput TCR beta sequencing profiled peripheral blood CD8+ and CD4+ T cells from healthy donors, Susac syndrome patients and multiple sclerosis patients. The multiple sclerosis controls were treatment-naive patients whose relapsing-remitting disease, either stable or active, fulfilled the revised McDonald criteria. CD8+ TEMRA cells were enriched by FACS, while bulk CD8+ and CD4+ T cells were purified by magnetic negative isolation. Blood was collected in EDTA tubes and processed within 24 hours, with PBMCs isolated through density gradient centrifugation. PBMCs intended for TCR sequencing were frozen in liquid nitrogen and were later thawed in a 37 degrees C water bath. The sorted or isolated CD4+, CD8+ and CD8+ TEMRA cells reached a purity of at least 90%.

About this clonotype: What antigen it recognizes has not been identified. Base-call qualities are not available, and no considerably larger clone is one nucleotide away.

RNA was extracted with the RNeasy kit and roughly 0.45 to 1 ug was reverse transcribed using random hexamers. The immunoSEQ multiplex PCR assay, covering 54 Vbeta and 13 Jbeta segments, was used to amplify TCR beta CDR3 regions. Bias from PCR amplification was corrected by using a synthetic template baseline for primer optimization and for computational correction. Per the source publication's procedure: Reads were annotated to V, D and J genes according to IMGT and were analyzed with immunoSEQ Analyzer, with only productive sequences retained. Clonality was calculated as one minus the Shannon entropy normalized by log2 of the number of productive unique sequences. Public and private clones were assessed among the 100 most prevalent clones of each patient and control. Susac-specific clones were defined as absent from healthy and MS cohorts, 1052 published viral clones and other ImmuneACCESS disease sequences. TCRdb reprocessed the public reads (quality trimming at Q25 with fastp, clone calling with MiXCR) and kept in-frame beta chains. Rows with a matching CDR3 protein are joined into one entry that keeps the most common DNA and genes. TCRdb's processing, not the authors', yielded these V and J calls. The sample contains some 450,000 distinct CDR3 sequences, approximately 85% of them found a single time. The ten largest clonotypes hold 0.09% to 0.15% of the sample.

The sample comprised CD8+ T cells from PBMCs. This receptor was taken from a human donor with multiple sclerosis. The chain joins TRBV12-5 to TRBJ2-7; TRBD1 is a possible D gene, resting on 6 matching bases. The DNA is TGTGCTAGTGGTTGGACAGTCTCGTCCTCCTACGAGCAGTACTTC. This codes for CASGWTVSSSYEQYF.